Described below is a single TCR beta chain sequence and its context. This clonotype was recorded once. The antigen it recognizes is unknown. No base-level quality is on record; no much larger clone is a single base apart. A read on its own is weak evidence. CDR1 SQVTM and CDR2 ANQGSEA were looked up in the germline V gene. The CDR3 numbers 13 residues from cysteine through phenylalanine. Left in the record is the CDR3 DNA by itself, 39 bases read in frame from the first base. V is reduced by 4 bases and J by 2 bases, leaving a spacing of 9 bases between them. This specimen comes from a study of identical twins (dated by TCRdb to about 2016). In terms of the full investigation: TCR alpha and beta repertoires from monozygotic twins, unrelated adults of various ages and cord blood were deep-sequenced to test whether fetal clonotypes persist. To rule out contamination, replicate twin experiments were performed at different times with different library preparation protocols. The investigation overall reported the following: Invariant T cells such as MAIT and iNKT could partly confound zero-insertion analyses, though diverse VJ usage argued against this for most clonotypes. In monozygotic twins, out-of-frame TCR alpha sharing was systematically underestimated by recombination models, although the models agreed with sharing between unrelated individuals. Compared with coincidental sharing between unrelated individuals, out-of-frame TCR alpha sequences shared between twins showed an excess of sequences with low generation probability. Because the same donors could not be followed over many years, the conclusions depended on cross-sectional statistical analysis. Excess twin sharing in beta out-of-frame sequences was weaker because fewer shared sequences lowered the signal-to-noise ratio. Abundant cord blood beta clonotypes carried fewer insertions; young adult naive repertoires showed a weaker similar trend, while memory repertoires showed none.

Library method: 5' RACE. Instrument on record: Illumina HiSeq 2000. A universal primer binding site was added through template switching, and the final cDNA carried a unique molecular identifier so that TCR cDNA molecules could be counted accurately. Specific primers in the conserved constant-segment region were used to synthesize first-strand cDNA for TCR alpha and beta chains. Each cDNA library was double barcoded, with a SMART-Mk sample barcode plus Illumina barcodes, to control for contamination. TruSeq adapter sequences along with Illumina sample barcodes were introduced in two successive PCR steps. TCR alpha and beta cDNA libraries were sequenced on the Illumina HiSeq platform with custom primers. As for the original processing: MiGEC was used to process raw reads and extract unique molecular identifiers, and MiXCR was used to find CDR3 positions. Recombination models were inferred per individual with the repgenHMM and IGoR tools using an EM algorithm. Shared clonotypes were analyzed with the tcR package in R, and sharing was normalized by the product of cloneset sizes. Out-of-frame nonproductive sequences were analyzed to study raw recombination free of thymic and clonal selection effects. The public reads were reprocessed in TCRdb via fastp at Q25 and MiXCR, keeping in-frame beta chains. Identical CDR3 protein sequences are pooled into one entry, listed with their most common genes and DNA. These V and J calls are TCRdb output, not the study's own analysis. Within this sample are hundreds of thousands of distinct CDR3 sequences, with 8.6% of them counted one time only. 0.85% to 1% of the sample is taken by the ten largest.

Every donor was a healthy Caucasian. The twin cohort consisted of three pairs of female monozygotic twins, all aged roughly 18 to 29 years. RNA for TCR libraries was isolated from peripheral blood mononuclear cells. This sample also appeared in a second study, on yellow fever vaccine responses in identical twins. Looking at the second paper: The authors reported that the T cell response to vaccination in identical twins appeared partly convergent and partly personalized. The study precisely tracked vaccine-responding T cell clones in identical twins.

The source is a woman under 30 in good health. This sequence uses TRBV29-1 and TRBJ2-1, with a weak D call of TRBD1 (5 bases match). Sequencing was done on a sample of PBMCs. The CDR3 reads as follows: CSVVQGPYNEQFF. The DNA reads as follows: TGCAGCGTTGTTCAGGGTCCCTACAATGAGCAGTTCTTC.